The entry below describes one T cell receptor (beta chain). This clone showed up just once. No antigen is known for it. No quality values exist for individual bases; no much larger clone is one base distant. Using the deep immunoSEQ assay, multiplex PCR amplified TCR CDR3 regions from genomic DNA. For each cell subset, the extracted genomic DNA was distributed evenly across all wells of several immunoSEQ 96-well plates, and each plate served as one replicate. Each replicate PCR for sorted subsets received around 200 ng genomic DNA, equal to roughly 29,000 T cell genomes. The purified libraries were quantified using a Qubit 3.0 fluorometer, sized with a Bioanalyzer 2100, and then quantified again using the KAPA Library Quantification kit. Each immunoSEQ 96-well plate was sequenced on its own single-read 150-cycle Illumina NextSeq 550 flow cell. On the study's bioinformatics: Because the immunoSEQ output held only junctional sequences and lacked quality scores, the filtering could not match the filtering applied to full-length reads. To assign V/J genes and CDR3, sequences were annotated using PyIR, a Python wrapper for IgBLAST v1.9, with IMGT germline references. Any read was removed if the V/J assignment was weak (E-value above 1e-6), the CDR3 was missing, or the read contained stop codons, out-of-frame junctions, or ambiguous translated residues. A V3J clonotype was defined by an identical inferred V gene, J gene, and CDR3 amino acid sequence. To compute the percentage overlap between repertoires, the number of shared unique clonotypes was divided by the size of the smaller repertoire. Repertoire richness was assessed with RTK rarefaction, the Chao1 estimator, and Recon v2.1 estimates of unobserved clonotypes. Generation probabilities were computed with OLGA for all TCRbeta clonotypes obtained by the gDNA method from several donors. TCRdb retrieved this table from immuneACCESS and kept in-frame rearrangements only. Not all clones are present; in checked studies, unresolved V genes account for under half, and no reason is known for the remainder. For V, J and clone size, that table is used; D and trimming come from the DNA. The sample has about 320,000 clones on record, roughly 84% of them singletons. The ten largest account for 15% to 20% of the sample.

The donors were healthy, HIV-negative adults who had no recently reported acute infections or vaccinations. All donors were Caucasian adults living in Nashville, Tennessee, USA. The CD8 memory samples were a combination of magnetically selected CD45RO+ cells and CCR7-negative CD45RA+ effector memory (TemRA) cells. Blood was obtained by leukapheresis, after which PBMCs were separated by Ficoll-Histopaque density gradient centrifugation and cryopreserved in liquid nitrogen vapor phase. Purity and quantity of every magnetically sorted T cell population were checked by analytical flow cytometry. Each sorted fraction had its genomic DNA isolated and then quantified by UV absorbance on a Nanodrop 2000c. This sample is part of a study of shared clonotypes between healthy human individuals (dated by TCRdb to about 2020). Background for the entire study: A few men and two women, aged 18 to 49 years, made up the cohort. Leukapheresis yielded between about 0.94 and 9 billion PBMCs per donor. For each donor, CD4 naive and CD4 memory were each run on three plates, CD8 naive on two plates, and CD8 memory on one plate. Libraries were prepared and TCR repertoires were sequenced by different laboratories using diverse techniques, in order to increase sequencing depth and limit assay-specific biases. Blood TCR repertoires of five healthy adults were deeply sequenced to estimate repertoire size and the extent of clonotype sharing between individuals. Results and caveats for the whole study, not just this receptor: When four donors were compared, the shared fraction of clonotypes was around 5.1% for naive CD4, about 4% for naive CD8, more than 2% for memory CD4, and 0.4% for memory CD8. Sampling was limited to blood, and TCR repertoires in tissue likely differ from TCR repertoires in blood. Pairwise subsampling indicated that sequencing depth was expected to affect the degree of clonotype sharing among donors. Rarefaction of sorted-subset datasets indicated incomplete sequencing despite the large sequencing depth. Compared with non-shared clonotypes, the clonotypes found in all four sorted-subset donors had higher generation probabilities. Because the study included a small number of donors, the genetic and exposure-history diversity represented was limited. Estimated clonotype richness was generally larger for naive than for memory subsets.

The CDR3, from cysteine to phenylalanine, totals 15 residues. Only the CDR3 region is kept as DNA, spanning 45 bases read in frame from base 1. The germline V gene provides CDR1 SNHLY and CDR2 FYNNEI. The germline ends are 12 bases apart after V is trimmed by 3 bases and J by 6 bases. The receptor was derived from a man between 18 and 29 years old in good health. This receptor chain uses TRBV2 and TRBJ1-6, with TRBD1 tentatively as D gene (6 bases match). The sequencing input was memory CD8+ T cells sorted from blood. The meaning of the sample's cell subset or site label: CD45RO+ cells pooled with CCR7-negative TemRA cells. The nucleotide sequence reads as follows: TGTGCCAGCAGTGACCGACAGGTTCTTAATTCACCCCTCCACTTT. The encoded protein is CASSDRQVLNSPLHF.